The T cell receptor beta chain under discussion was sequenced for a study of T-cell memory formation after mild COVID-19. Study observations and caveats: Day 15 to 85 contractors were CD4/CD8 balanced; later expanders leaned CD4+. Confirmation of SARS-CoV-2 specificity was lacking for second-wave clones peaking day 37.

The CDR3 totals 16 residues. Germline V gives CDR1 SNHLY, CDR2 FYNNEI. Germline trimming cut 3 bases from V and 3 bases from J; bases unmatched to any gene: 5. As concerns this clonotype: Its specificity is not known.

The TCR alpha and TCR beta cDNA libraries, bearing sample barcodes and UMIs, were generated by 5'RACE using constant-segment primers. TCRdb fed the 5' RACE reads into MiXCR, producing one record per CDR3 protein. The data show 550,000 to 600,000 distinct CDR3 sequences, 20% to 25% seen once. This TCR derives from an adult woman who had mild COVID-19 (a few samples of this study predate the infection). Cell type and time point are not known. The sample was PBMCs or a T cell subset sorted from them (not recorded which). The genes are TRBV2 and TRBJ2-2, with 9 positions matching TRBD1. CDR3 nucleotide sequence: TGTGCCAGCAGTGATATATGGACAGGGGACACCGGGGAGCTGTTTTTT. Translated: CASSDIWTGDTGELFF.